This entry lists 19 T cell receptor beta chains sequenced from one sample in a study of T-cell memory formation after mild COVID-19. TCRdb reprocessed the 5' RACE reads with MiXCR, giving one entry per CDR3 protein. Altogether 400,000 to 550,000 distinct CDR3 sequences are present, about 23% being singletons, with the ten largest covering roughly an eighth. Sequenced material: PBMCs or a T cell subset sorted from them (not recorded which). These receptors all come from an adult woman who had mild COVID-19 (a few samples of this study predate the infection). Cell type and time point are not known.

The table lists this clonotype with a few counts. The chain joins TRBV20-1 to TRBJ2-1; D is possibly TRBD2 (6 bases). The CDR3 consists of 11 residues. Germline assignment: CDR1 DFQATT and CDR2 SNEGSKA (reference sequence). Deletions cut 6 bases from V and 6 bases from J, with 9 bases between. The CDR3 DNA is TGCAGTGCCCCCGGGGGCAATGAGCAGTTCTTC. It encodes CSAPGGNEQFF.

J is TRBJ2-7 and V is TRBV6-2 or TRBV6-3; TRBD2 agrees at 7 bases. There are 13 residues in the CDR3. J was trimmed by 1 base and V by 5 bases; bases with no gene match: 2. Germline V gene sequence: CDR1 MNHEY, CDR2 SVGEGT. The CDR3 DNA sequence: TGTGCCAGCAGTCGACTAGCTTCCTACGAGCAGTACTTC. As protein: CASSRLASYEQYF.

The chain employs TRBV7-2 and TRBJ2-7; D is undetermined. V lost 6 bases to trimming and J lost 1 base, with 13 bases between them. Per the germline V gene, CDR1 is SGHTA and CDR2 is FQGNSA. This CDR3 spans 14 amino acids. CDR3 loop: CASSPAPGSYEQYF. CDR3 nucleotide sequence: TGTGCCAGCAGTCCAGCACCCGGATCCTACGAGCAGTACTTC.

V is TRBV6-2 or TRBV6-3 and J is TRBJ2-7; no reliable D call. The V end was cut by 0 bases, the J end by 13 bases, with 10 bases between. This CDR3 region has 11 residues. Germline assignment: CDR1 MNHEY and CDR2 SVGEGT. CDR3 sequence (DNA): TGTGCCAGCAGTTACTCGTACCGGGCCTACTTC. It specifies CASSYSYRAYF.

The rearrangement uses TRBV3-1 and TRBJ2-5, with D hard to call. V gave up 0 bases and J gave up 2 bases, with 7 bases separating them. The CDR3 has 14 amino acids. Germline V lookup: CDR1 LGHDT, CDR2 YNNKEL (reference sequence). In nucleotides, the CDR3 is TGTGCCAGCAGCCAAGAGCGCTGGCAAGAGACCCAGTACTTC. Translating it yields CASSQERWQETQYF.

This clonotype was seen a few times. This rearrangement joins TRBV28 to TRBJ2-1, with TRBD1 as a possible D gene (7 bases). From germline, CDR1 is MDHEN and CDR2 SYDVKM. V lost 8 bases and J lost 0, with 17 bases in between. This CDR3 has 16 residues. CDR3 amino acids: CASRGAGGSSYNEQFF. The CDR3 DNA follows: TGTGCCAGCCGAGGGGCAGGGGGGAGCTCCTACAATGAGCAGTTCTTC.

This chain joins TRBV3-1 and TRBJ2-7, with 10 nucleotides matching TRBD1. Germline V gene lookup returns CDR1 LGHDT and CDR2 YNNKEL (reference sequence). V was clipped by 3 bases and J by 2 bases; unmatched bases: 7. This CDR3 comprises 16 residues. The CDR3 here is CASSHLGQGGTYEQYF. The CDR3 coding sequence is TGTGCCAGCAGCCACTTAGGACAGGGGGGTACCTACGAGCAGTACTTC.

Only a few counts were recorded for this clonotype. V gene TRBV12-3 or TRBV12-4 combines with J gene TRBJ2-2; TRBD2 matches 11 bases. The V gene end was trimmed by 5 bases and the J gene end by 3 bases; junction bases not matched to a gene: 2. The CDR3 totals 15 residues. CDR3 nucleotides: TGTGCCAGCAGTCATAGCGGGAGGGACACCGGGGAGCTGTTTTTT. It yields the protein CASSHSGRDTGELFF.

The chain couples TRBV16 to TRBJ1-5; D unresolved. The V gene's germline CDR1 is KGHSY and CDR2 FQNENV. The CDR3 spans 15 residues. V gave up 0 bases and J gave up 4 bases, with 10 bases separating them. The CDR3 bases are TGTGCCAGCAGCCAATCTGGTGACACAAATCAGCCCCAGCATTTT. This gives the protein CASSQSGDTNQPQHF.

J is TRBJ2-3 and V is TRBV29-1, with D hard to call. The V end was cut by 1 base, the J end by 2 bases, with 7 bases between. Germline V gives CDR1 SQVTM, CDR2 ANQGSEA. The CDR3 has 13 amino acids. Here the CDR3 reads CSVEGVYTDTQYF. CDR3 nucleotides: TGCAGCGTTGAAGGCGTCTACACAGATACGCAGTATTTT.

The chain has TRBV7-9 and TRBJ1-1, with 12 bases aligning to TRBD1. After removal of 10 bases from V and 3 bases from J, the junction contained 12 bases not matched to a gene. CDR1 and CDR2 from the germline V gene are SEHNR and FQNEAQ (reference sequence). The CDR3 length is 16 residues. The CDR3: CAIRAGTGGADTEAFF. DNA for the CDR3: TGTGCCATCAGAGCCGGGACAGGGGGCGCAGACACTGAAGCTTTCTTT.

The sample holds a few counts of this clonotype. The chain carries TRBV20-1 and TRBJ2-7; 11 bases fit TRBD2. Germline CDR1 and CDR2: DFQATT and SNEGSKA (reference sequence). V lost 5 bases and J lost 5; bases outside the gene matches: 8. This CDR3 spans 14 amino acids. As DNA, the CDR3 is TGCAGTGCTGAACTAGCGGGGGTATTCCACGAGCAGTACTTC. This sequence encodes CSAELAGVFHEQYF.

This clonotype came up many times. The CDR3 nucleotides are TGTGCCAGCAGCTTAGGCCGGGGGGTTTACAATGAGCAGTTCTTC. Protein product: CASSLGRGVYNEQFF. This chain uses TRBV7-3 with TRBJ2-1; 7 bases are a match to TRBD2. The V gene end was trimmed by 2 bases and the J gene end by 4 bases; junction bases not matched to a gene: 5. The CDR3 has 15 amino acids. In germline, CDR1 is SGHTA, CDR2 FQGTGA.

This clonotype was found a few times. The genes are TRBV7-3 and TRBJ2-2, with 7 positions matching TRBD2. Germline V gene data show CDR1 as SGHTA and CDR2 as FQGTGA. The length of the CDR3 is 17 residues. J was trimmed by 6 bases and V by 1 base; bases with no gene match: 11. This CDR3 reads CASSLKSRGISPGELFF. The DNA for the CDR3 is TGTGCCAGCAGCTTAAAATCGCGGGGGATCTCTCCCGGGGAGCTGTTTTTT.

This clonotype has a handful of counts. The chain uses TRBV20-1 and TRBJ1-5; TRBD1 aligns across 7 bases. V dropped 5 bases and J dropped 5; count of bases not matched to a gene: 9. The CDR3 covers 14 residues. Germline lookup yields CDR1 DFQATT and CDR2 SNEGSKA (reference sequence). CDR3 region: CSAARDSIYQPQHF. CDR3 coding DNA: TGCAGTGCTGCCCGGGACAGTATTTATCAGCCCCAGCATTTT.

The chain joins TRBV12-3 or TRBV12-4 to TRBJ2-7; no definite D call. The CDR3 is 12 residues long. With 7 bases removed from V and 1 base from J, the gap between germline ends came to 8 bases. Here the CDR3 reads CASNPQSYEQYF. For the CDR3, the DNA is TGTGCCAGCAATCCGCAGTCCTACGAGCAGTACTTC.

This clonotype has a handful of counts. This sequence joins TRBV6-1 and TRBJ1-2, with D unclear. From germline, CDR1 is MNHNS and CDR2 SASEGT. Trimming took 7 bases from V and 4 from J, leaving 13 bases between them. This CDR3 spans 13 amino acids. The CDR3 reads CASTIAQSYGYTF. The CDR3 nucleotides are TGTGCCAGCACCATTGCCCAGTCCTATGGCTACACCTTC.

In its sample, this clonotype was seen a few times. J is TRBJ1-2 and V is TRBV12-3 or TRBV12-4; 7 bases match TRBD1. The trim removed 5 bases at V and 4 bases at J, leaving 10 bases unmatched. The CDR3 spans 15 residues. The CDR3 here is CASSPTPTGTYGYTF. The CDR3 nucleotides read TGTGCCAGCAGTCCCACCCCGACAGGGACCTATGGCTACACCTTC.

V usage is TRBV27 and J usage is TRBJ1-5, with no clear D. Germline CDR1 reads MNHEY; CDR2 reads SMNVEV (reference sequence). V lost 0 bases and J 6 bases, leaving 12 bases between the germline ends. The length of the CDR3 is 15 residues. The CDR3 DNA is TGTGCCAGCAGTTTATCGGGGTTGGGAGGTCAGCCCCAGCATTTT. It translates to CASSLSGLGGQPQHF.